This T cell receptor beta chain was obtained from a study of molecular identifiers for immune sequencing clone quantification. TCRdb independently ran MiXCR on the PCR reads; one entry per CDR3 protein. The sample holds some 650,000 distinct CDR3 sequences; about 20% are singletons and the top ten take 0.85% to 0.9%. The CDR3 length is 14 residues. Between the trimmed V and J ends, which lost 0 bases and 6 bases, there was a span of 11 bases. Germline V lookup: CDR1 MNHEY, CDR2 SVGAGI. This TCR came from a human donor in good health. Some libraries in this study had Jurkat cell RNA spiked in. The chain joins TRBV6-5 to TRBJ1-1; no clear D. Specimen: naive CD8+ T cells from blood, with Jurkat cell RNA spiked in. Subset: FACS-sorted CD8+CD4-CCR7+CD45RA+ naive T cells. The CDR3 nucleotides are TGTGCCAGCAGTTACTCGAGGGAGATCTCTGAAGCTTTCTTT. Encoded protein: CASSYSREISEAFF.